Detailed here is one T cell receptor beta chain. No antigen is known for it. No base quality information exists; no much larger clone differs at one position. The library came from 5' RACE. The sequencer listed for this sample is Illumina HiSeq 2500. The second PCR ran for roughly 7 to 11 cycles and used a J-beta primer mix along with a sample-barcoded 5' primer. Each TCR beta cDNA molecule received a unique molecular identifier from a template-switch 5' adaptor carrying 12 random nucleotides. Each sample yielded at least 3 million CDR3-containing paired-end reads. All of the RNA was converted into first-strand cDNA using the Mint cDNA synthesis kit, with a TRBC-specific oligonucleotide serving as the primer. All cDNA was treated with uracil-DNA glycosylase and then went through a first 18-cycle PCR with the universal primers M1SS and BC2_uni_R. The paper's data handling went like this. Normalization of each sample was performed by random selection of 1 million high-quality reads, each carrying a distinct molecular identifier. Reads with shared molecular identifiers were discarded instead of being binned into consensus sequences. CDR3 identification, clonotype clustering and error correction used MiTCR with a Q25 quality threshold and the strictest error-elimination algorithm. A nonparametric unseen species model with Euler transformation was used to estimate a lower bound on total TCR beta diversity. TCRdb reran the public reads through fastp at Q25 and MiXCR, keeping productive beta chains. One record per CDR3 amino acid sequence lists the most common genes and DNA. What appears here as the V and J calls and clone size reflects TCRdb's work, not the paper's. The sample has 600,000 or so distinct CDR3 sequences on record, under 25% of them singletons. The ten largest clones add up to 3% to 4% of the sample.

This sample was taken from a study of blood T cells in healthy people across ages (dated by TCRdb to between 2015 and 2016). With regard to the full study: In model experiments, roughly one uniquely barcoded TCR beta cDNA molecule per two T cells was captured by template switching. Using the same blood draw, the study looked at two additional independent replicas of 1 million unique cDNA reads for two donors, one aged 18 to 30 and the other aged 80 or older. To track age-related changes in TCR beta repertoire diversity, the study relied on deep sequencing normalized with unique cDNA molecular identifiers. To avoid experimental bias, donors of different ages were randomly spread across the sequencing lanes. The donors were split into four age groups: young (average approximately 16 years), middle-aged (39), aged (about 62) and long-lived (approximately 80).

Donors were a few dozen systemically healthy Caucasian individuals from Russia aged roughly 6 to 90 years. Each donor gave 9 to 10 milliliters of peripheral blood, collected into EDTA-treated Vacutainer tubes. Ficoll-Paque density-gradient centrifugation was used to isolate PBMCs, with at least 7 million per sample. Total RNA was extracted from PBMCs with Trizol reagent, with at least 6 micrograms obtained per sample. For every donor, an aliquot of PBMCs went through flow cytometry to measure the percentages of naive CD45RAhigh/CD27high T cells. What the work shows at the level of the full study, not this receptor alone: There was a strong correlation between observed TCR beta diversity and the percentage of naive T cells measured by flow cytometry. Compared with the aged group, the long-lived group had more naive CD4+ T cells, fewer expanded clones and increased TCR diversity, a pattern suggesting age selection. Observed TCR beta diversity per million T cells fell roughly linearly with age, and a significant reduction was already apparent by age around 39. Conclusive comparison of naive and antigen-experienced compartments was prevented by the profiling of bulk unsorted PBMCs. Total diversity estimates from one million sequenced T cells were considered lower bounds and underestimates. The CMV infection status of donors was not known, potentially confounding age-related changes in expanded clonotypes.

The germline V end is reduced by 6 bases and the J end by 4 bases; junction bases left unmatched: 7. CDR1 and CDR2, per the germline V gene (reference sequence), are LNHNV and YYDKDF. The CDR3 covers 14 residues, taking in both the cysteine and the phenylalanine. Only the CDR3 DNA stays, 42 bases, in frame from base 1. The source material was blood. The chain is made from TRBV15 and TRBJ2-7; 9 central bases correspond to TRBD1. The clonotype comes from a man between 65 and 85 years old in good health. The CDR3 protein: CATRQGQGFYEQYF. The sequence in DNA is TGTGCCACCAGACAAGGACAGGGGTTTTACGAGCAGTACTTC.